The clone carrying this TCR beta chain appeared many times. Antigen specificity is unknown. Every participating donor contributed about 10 milliliters of peripheral blood through a draw. The data derive from a study of blood T cells in healthy people across ages. Study findings and constraints: Investigators treated diversity estimates from one million T cells as underestimates.

PCR was performed a second time for about 7 to 12 cycles using a sample-barcoded 5' primer and a J-beta primer mix. TCRdb processed the 5' RACE reads anew with MiXCR; each CDR3 protein has one entry. The sample includes about 1.6 million distinct CDR3 sequences, about 31% of them seen just once. The CDR3 sequence is 14 residues long. Trimming cost V 4 bases and J 5 bases, with 15 bases left between them. The germline gives CDR1 SGHRS, CDR2 YFSETQ. The sample taken for sequencing was blood. The rearrangement joins TRBV5-1 to TRBJ2-5; the D gene is possibly TRBD2 (6 bases). This receptor was taken from a woman aged 25 to 39 in good health. The CDR3 DNA sequence: TGCGCCAGCAGCCCGGGCGGGGTCCGGGAGACCCAGTACTTC. The encoded protein is CASSPGGVRETQYF.